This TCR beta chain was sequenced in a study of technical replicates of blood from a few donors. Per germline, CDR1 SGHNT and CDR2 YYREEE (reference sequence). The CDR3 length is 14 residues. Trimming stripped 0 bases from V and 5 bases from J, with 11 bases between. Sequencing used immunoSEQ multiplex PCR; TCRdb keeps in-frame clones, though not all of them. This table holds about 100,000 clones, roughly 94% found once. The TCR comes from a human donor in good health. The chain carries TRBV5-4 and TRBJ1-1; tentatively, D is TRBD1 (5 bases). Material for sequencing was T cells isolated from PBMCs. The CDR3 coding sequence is TGTGCCAGCAGCTTGGCAGGGTTGGAGACTGAAGCTTTCTTT. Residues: CASSLAGLETEAFF.